The 18 T cell receptor beta chains given below trace back to one sample, sequenced in a study of control samples from healthy donors and cancer patients. TCRdb's table, derived via immunoSEQ multiplex PCR, lists solely in-frame clones and lacks some. Among around 20,000 clones listed, approximately 86% were seen once. Specimen: PBMCs. The receptor source for this set is a woman in her 70s with colorectal cancer.

This clone was seen a handful of times. This rearrangement joins TRBV4-1 to TRBJ2-5; a weak D match, TRBD2 (6 bases). The germline V and J ends were trimmed by 0 bases and 1 base, with 12 bases remaining between them. Germline V gene lookup returns CDR1 MGHRA and CDR2 YSYEKL. The CDR3 is made up of 16 amino acids. The CDR3: CASSQDRPGLQETQYF. In nucleotides, the CDR3 is TGCGCCAGCAGCCAAGATCGGCCGGGACTCCAAGAGACCCAGTACTTC.

Here the CDR3 DNA reads TGTGCCAGCAGCCCCCAGTATGGACAGGACGAAGCTTTCTTT. Its translation is CASSPQYGQDEAFF. The chain joins TRBV9 to TRBJ1-1; TRBD1 agrees at 7 bases. V gave up 4 bases and J gave up 8 bases; unmatched junction bases: 11. CDR3 size: 14 residues. Germline V lookup: CDR1 SGDLS, CDR2 YYNGEE.

DNA for the CDR3: TGTGCCAGCAGTTACGGCACTAGGGAGTATTTT. Translating gives CASSYGTREYF. The chain combines TRBV6-5 with TRBJ2-3, with TRBD2 as a possible D gene (5 bases). V was cut by 2 bases and J by 13 bases, with 10 bases left in between. From germline, CDR1 is MNHEY and CDR2 SVGAGI. The CDR3 is 11 amino acids.

This clone has just a few counts. The chain employs TRBV27 and TRBJ1-4, with a weak D call TRBD1 (5 bases). Germline-derived CDR1 and CDR2 are MNHEY and SMNVEV (reference sequence). Deletions cut 5 bases from V and 8 bases from J, with 27 bases between. The CDR3 consists of 18 residues. CDR3 coding DNA: TGTGCCAGCAGTAGAAAACCCCCCTGGGGGGGGATAGGAGAAAAACTGTTTTTT. Translation gives CASSRKPPWGGIGEKLFF.

This chain joins TRBV4-3 and TRBJ1-1; D ambiguous. CDR1 and CDR2 (germline): LGHNA, YSLEER. V was pared by 1 base and J by 1 base, with 4 bases between. The CDR3 spans 13 residues. Here the CDR3 DNA reads TGCGCCAGCAGCCAAGTGCGGAACACTGAAGCTTTCTTT. Its protein is CASSQVRNTEAFF.

The genes are TRBV19 and TRBJ2-2; 12 bases line up with TRBD2. The V gene end was trimmed by 3 bases and the J gene end by 1 base; junction bases not matched to a gene: 12. Germline loops: CDR1 LNHDA, CDR2 SQIVND (reference sequence). This CDR3 is 20 amino acids long. Written as DNA, the CDR3 is TGTGCCAGTAGTATCGCAGTCCAACTAGCGGGAGGCCTGAACACCGGGGAGCTGTTTTTT. This encodes CASSIAVQLAGGLNTGELFF. Full variable domain (missing parts from reference TRBV19 and TRBJ2-2): DGGITQSPKYLFRKEGQNVTLSCEQNLNHDAMYWYRQDPGQGLRLIYYSQIVNDFQKGDIAEGYSVSREKKESFPLTVTSAQKNPTAFYLCASSIAVQLAGGLNTGELFFGEGSRLTVL.

The chain joins TRBV29-1 to TRBJ2-3, with 7 nucleotides matching TRBD1. Germline CDR1 and CDR2: SQVTM and ANQGSEA. J lost 6 bases, V lost 6 bases, and 3 bases had no gene match. CDR3 length: 11 residues. DNA for the CDR3: TGCAGCGTCGTACAGGGGGATACGCAGTATTTT. Its protein is CSVVQGDTQYF.

V and J are TRBV7-9 and TRBJ1-6, with a tentative D call TRBD1 (5 bases). Trimming cost V 5 bases and J 4 bases, with 15 bases left between them. The CDR3 is 16 amino acids. Germline V gene sequence: CDR1 SEHNR, CDR2 FQNEAQ (reference sequence). The CDR3 DNA reads as TGTGCCAGCAGCCCCCGGGGGGACCCATATAATTCACCCCTCCACTTT. Its protein is CASSPRGDPYNSPLHF. The full variable domain, in which reference TRBV7-9 and TRBJ1-6 provide the parts outside the CDR3, is DTGVSQNPRHKITKRGQNVTFRCDPISEHNRLYWYRQTLGQGPEFLTYFQNEAQLEKSRLLSDRFSAERPKGSFSTLEIQRTEQGDSAMYLCASSPRGDPYNSPLHFGNGTRLTVT.

V and J are TRBV7-8 and TRBJ2-2, with 11 bases lining up with TRBD2. The CDR3 loop spans 15 amino acids. Trimming cost V 5 bases and J 8 bases; bases outside gene matches: 7. Germline CDR1 is SGHVS and CDR2 is FQNEAQ. CDR3 in DNA: TGTGCCAGCAGCGATAGCGGGAGGGTTACGGGGGAGCTGTTTTTT. As protein: CASSDSGRVTGELFF.

The genes are TRBV10-3 and TRBJ1-1, with 7 bases aligning to TRBD1. Per germline, CDR1 ENHRY and CDR2 SYGVKD. This CDR3 has 14 residues. The trim removed 6 bases at V and 7 bases at J, leaving 11 bases unmatched. The CDR3 is CAISDLGTAIEAFF. The CDR3 DNA sequence: TGTGCCATCAGCGATCTCGGGACAGCAATTGAAGCTTTCTTT.

This clone was seen once. J is TRBJ1-5 and V is TRBV7-2; D uncertain. The CDR3 runs 14 residues. The V and J ends lost 1 base and 7 bases respectively, with 11 bases between them. Germline CDR1 reads SGHTA; CDR2 reads FQGNSA. DNA of the CDR3: TGTGCCAGCAGCTTAGGACAATCAGGACAGCCCCAGCATTTT. Amino acid sequence: CASSLGQSGQPQHF.

The V call is TRBV28, the J call TRBJ1-5; possible D gene TRBD1, 5 bases. CDR1 is MDHEN, CDR2 SYDVKM, per germline. CDR3 length: 14 amino acids. Trimming removed 5 bases at V and 6 bases at J, with 14 bases between. The CDR3 here is CASSGAWGVQPQHF. The CDR3 DNA reads TGTGCCAGCAGTGGTGCGTGGGGGGTTCAGCCCCAGCATTTT.

The chain links TRBV5-4 to TRBJ1-4; perhaps TRBD1 as D (6 bases). This CDR3 contains 13 residues. The V end lost 1 base, the J end lost 8 bases, and 9 bases lay between the germline ends. Germline CDR1 and CDR2: SGHNT and YYREEE (reference sequence). CDR3 sequence: CASSLPDSEKLFF. The CDR3 bases are TGTGCCAGCAGCTTGCCGGACAGCGAAAAACTGTTTTTT.

V is TRBV5-5 and J is TRBJ1-2, with TRBD1 matching over 10 bases. CDR1 is SGHKS and CDR2 is YYEKEE in the germline V gene (reference sequence). CDR3 length: 14 amino acids. V was pared by 2 bases and J by 8 bases, with 6 bases of the junction left unmatched. CDR3 sequence (DNA): TGTGCCAGCAGCTTCCACCCGACAGGGGGCGGCTACACCTTC. Amino acid sequence: CASSFHPTGGGYTF.

V is TRBV7-2 and J is TRBJ2-3, with D perhaps matching TRBD2 (5 bases). The CDR3 consists of 16 residues. CDR1 and CDR2 (germline): SGHTA, FQGNSA. Trimming pared 3 bases from V and 4 bases from J, leaving 17 bases between. The CDR3 here is CASSFTGSGMADTQYF. The CDR3 nucleotides are TGTGCCAGCAGCTTTACGGGGTCGGGGATGGCAGATACGCAGTATTTT.

The gene calls are TRBV29-1 and TRBJ2-5; D not resolved. The CDR3 consists of 11 residues. Trimming cost V 2 bases and J 5 bases, with 6 bases left between them. Germline CDR1 is SQVTM and CDR2 is ANQGSEA. The CDR3 loop reads CSVELGETQYF. CDR3 in DNA: TGCAGCGTTGAATTAGGGGAGACCCAGTACTTC. Drawing the rest from reference TRBV29-1 and TRBJ2-5, the complete variable domain is SAVISQKPSRDICQRGTSLTIQCQVDSQVTMMFWYRQQPGQSLTLIATANQGSEATYESGFVIDKFPISRPNLTFSTLTVSNMSPEDSSIYLCSVELGETQYFGPGTRLLVL.

The table lists this clone with a count of one. This chain uses TRBV5-1 with TRBJ2-3; no definite D call. The CDR3 is 13 amino acids. CDR1 is SGHRS and CDR2 is YFSETQ in the germline V gene. V was shortened by 4 bases and J by 6 bases, with 12 bases between the two germline ends. Here the CDR3 reads CASSTDLRDTQYF. The CDR3 bases are TGCGCCAGCAGCACGGACCTCAGGGATACGCAGTATTTT.

The chain links TRBV7-2 to TRBJ2-4; tentatively, D is TRBD1 (5 bases). The length of the CDR3 is 16 residues. V was shortened by 4 bases and J by 0 bases, with 13 bases between the two germline ends. The germline gives CDR1 SGHTA, CDR2 FQGNSA. CDR3 protein: CASSSQGLLAKNIQYF. The CDR3, as DNA: TGTGCCAGCAGCTCGCAGGGCCTCCTAGCCAAAAACATTCAGTACTTC.